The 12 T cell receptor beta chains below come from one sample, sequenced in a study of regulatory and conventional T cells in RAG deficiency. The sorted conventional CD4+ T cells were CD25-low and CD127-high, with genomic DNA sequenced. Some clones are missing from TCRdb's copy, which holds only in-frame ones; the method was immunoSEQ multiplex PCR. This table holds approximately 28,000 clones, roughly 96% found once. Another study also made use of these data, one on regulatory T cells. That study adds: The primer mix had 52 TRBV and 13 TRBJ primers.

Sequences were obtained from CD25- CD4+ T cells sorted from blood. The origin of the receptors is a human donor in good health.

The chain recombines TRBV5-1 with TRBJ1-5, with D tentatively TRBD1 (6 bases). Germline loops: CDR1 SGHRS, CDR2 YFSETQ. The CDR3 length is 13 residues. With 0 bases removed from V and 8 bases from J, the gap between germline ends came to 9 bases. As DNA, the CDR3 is TGCGCCAGCAGCTTGGCAGGGGTAGAGCCCCAGCATTTT. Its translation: CASSLAGVEPQHF.

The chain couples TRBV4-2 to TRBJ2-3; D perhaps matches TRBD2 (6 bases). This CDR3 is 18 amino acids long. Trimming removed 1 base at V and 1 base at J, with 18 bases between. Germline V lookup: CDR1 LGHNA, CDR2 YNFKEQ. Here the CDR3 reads CASSQGRGALGGTDTQYF. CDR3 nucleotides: TGTGCCAGCAGCCAAGGACGCGGGGCCCTGGGGGGCACAGATACGCAGTATTTT.

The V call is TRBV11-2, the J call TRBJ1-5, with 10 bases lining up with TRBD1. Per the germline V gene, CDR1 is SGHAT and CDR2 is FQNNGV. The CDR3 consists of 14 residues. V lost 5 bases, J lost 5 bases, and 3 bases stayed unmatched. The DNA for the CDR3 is TGTGCCAGCAGCCGGGACAGGGGAGATCAGCCCCAGCATTTT. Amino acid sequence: CASSRDRGDQPQHF. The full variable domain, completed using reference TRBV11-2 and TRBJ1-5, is EAGVAQSPRYKIIEKRQSVAFWCNPISGHATLYWYQQILGQGPKLLIQFQNNGVVDDSQLPKDRFSAERLKGVDSTLKIQPAKLEDSAVYLCASSRDRGDQPQHFGDGTRLSIL.

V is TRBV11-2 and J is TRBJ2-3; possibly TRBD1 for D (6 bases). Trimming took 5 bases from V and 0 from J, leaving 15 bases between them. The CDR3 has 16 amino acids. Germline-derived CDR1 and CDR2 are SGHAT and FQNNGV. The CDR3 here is CASSSGGRLSTDTQYF. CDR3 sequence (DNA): TGTGCCAGCAGCAGTGGGGGCCGTCTAAGCACAGATACGCAGTATTTT.

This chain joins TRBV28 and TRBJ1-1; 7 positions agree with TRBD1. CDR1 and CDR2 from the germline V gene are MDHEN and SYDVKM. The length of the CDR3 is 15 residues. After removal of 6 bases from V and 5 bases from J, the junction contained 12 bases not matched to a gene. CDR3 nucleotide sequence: TGTGCCAGCAGACCTAACAGGGGAGGTGGGACTGAAGCTTTCTTT. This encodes CASRPNRGGGTEAFF.

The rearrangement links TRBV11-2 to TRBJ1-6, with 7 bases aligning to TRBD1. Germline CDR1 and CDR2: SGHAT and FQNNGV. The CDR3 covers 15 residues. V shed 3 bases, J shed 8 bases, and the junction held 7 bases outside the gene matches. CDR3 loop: CASSLSGQSHSPLHF. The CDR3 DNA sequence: TGTGCCAGCAGCTTGTCGGGACAGTCACATTCACCCCTCCACTTT.

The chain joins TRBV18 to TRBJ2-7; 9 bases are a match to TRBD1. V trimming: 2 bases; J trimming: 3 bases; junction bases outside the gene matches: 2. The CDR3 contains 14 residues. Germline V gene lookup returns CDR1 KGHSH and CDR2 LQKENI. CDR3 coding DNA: TGTGCCAGCTCACCAGGGACAGGGTACTACGAGCAGTACTTC. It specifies CASSPGTGYYEQYF.

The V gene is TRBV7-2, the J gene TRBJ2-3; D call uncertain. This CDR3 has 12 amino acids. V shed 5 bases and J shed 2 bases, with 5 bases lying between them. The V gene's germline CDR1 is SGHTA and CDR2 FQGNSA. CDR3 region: CASSPYTDTQYF. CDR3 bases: TGTGCCAGCAGCCCTTACACAGATACGCAGTATTTT.

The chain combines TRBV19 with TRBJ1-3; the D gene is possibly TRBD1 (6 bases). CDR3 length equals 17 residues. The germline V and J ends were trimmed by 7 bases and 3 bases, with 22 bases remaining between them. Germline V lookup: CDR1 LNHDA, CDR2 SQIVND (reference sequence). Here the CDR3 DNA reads TGTGCCAGTACCCTGGAAGGGGGTCTCGATCTTGGAAACACCATATATTTT. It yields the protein CASTLEGGLDLGNTIYF. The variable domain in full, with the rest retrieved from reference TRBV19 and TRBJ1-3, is DGGITQSPKYLFRKEGQNVTLSCEQNLNHDAMYWYRQDPGQGLRLIYYSQIVNDFQKGDIAEGYSVSREKKESFPLTVTSAQKNPTAFYLCASTLEGGLDLGNTIYFGEGSWLTVV.

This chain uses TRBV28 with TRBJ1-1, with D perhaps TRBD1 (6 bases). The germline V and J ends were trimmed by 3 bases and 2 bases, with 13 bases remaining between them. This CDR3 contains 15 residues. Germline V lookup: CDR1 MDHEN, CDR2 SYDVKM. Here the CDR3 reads CASSLVSDSNTEAFF. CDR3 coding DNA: TGTGCCAGCAGTTTGGTTTCGGACAGCAACACTGAAGCTTTCTTT.

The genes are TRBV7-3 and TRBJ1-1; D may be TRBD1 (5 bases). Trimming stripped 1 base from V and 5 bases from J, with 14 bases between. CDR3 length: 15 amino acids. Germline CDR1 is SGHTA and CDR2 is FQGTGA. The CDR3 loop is CASSLNPQGGTEAFF. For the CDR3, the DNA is TGTGCCAGCAGCTTAAATCCGCAGGGCGGAACTGAAGCTTTCTTT.

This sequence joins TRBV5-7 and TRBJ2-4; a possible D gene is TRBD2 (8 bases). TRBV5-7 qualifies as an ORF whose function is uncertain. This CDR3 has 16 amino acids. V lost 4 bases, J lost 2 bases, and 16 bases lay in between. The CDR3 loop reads CASSGQAGGPKNIQYF. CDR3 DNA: TGTGCCAGCAGCGGACAGGCGGGGGGCCCCAAAAACATTCAGTACTTC.